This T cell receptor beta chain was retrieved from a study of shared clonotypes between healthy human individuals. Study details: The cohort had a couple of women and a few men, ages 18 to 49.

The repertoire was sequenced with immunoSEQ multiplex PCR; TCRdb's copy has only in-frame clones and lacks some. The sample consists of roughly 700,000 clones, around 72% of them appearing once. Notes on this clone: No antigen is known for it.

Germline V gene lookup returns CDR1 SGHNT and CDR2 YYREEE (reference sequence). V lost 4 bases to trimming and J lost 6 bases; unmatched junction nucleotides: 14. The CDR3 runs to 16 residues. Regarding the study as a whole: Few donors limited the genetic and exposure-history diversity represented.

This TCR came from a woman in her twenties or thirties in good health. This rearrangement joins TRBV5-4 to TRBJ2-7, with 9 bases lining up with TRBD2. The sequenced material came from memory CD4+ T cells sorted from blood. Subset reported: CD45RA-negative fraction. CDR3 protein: CASSLKGSGSGREQYF. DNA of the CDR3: TGTGCCAGCAGCCTGAAGGGTAGCGGGAGCGGTCGCGAGCAGTACTTC.